This T cell receptor (beta chain) was retrieved from a study of blood T cells in healthy people across ages (dated by TCRdb to between 2014 and 2017). For the study in its entirety: Template switching captured roughly one uniquely barcoded TCR beta cDNA molecule per two T cells in model experiments. To track age-related changes in TCR beta repertoire diversity, the study relied on deep sequencing normalized with unique cDNA molecular identifiers. The donors were divided into four age groups: young (average around 15 years), middle-aged (almost 40), aged (about 61) and long-lived (roughly 82). To avoid experimental bias, donors of different ages were spread randomly across the sequencing lanes. Two additional independent replicas of 1 million unique cDNA reads from the same blood draw were analyzed for two donors (one aged 18 to 30 and one aged 80 or older).

Spanning cysteine to phenylalanine, the CDR3 consists of 13 amino acids. Of the read, only the CDR3 DNA is kept; its 39 bases are in frame from base 1. The junction shows trimming of 0 bases on V and 4 bases on J, plus 7 bases between the germline ends. The germline V gene provides CDR1 SGHAT and CDR2 FQNNGV. This clonotype has more than one count but fewer than ten. Its antigen is not yet known. Base qualities are not recorded, but no much larger clone differs from it by a single base. Donors were approximately 42 systemically healthy Caucasian individuals from Russia aged roughly 6 to 90 years. About 10 milliliters of peripheral blood were collected from each donor into EDTA-treated Vacutainer tubes. Ficoll-Paque density-gradient centrifugation was used to isolate PBMCs, with at least 6.5 million per sample. Trizol reagent was used to extract total RNA from the PBMCs, yielding at least 5 micrograms per sample. For every donor, flow cytometry on a PBMC aliquot measured the percentage of naive CD45RAhigh/CD27high T cells.

Library preparation used 5' RACE. The sequencer was an Illumina HiSeq 2500. A second PCR of roughly 7 to 12 cycles was run with a J-beta primer mix and a sample-barcoded 5' primer. A template-switch 5' adaptor carrying 12 random nucleotides introduced a unique molecular identifier onto each TCR beta cDNA molecule. Each sample yielded at least 3 million CDR3-containing paired-end reads. First-strand cDNA was synthesized from all RNA with the Mint cDNA synthesis kit, primed by a TRBC-specific oligonucleotide. After uracil-DNA glycosylase treatment, a first 18-cycle PCR used universal primers M1SS and BC2_uni_R on all cDNA. The study's processing was this. Normalization of each sample was performed by random selection of 1 million high-quality reads, each carrying a distinct molecular identifier. Reads sharing molecular identifiers were discarded rather than binned into consensus sequences. MiTCR, with a Q25 quality threshold and the strictest error-elimination algorithm, was used for CDR3 identification, clonotype clustering and error correction. Lower-bound total TCR beta diversity was estimated with a nonparametric unseen species model using Euler transformation. TCRdb applied fastp at Q25 and MiXCR to the public reads, then kept only in-frame beta chains. Each record represents a unique CDR3 protein, reported with the most common genes and DNA among its rows. For this entry, the V and J calls and clone size follow TCRdb and not the study's own pipeline. Across this sample there are fewer than 2,000,000 distinct CDR3 sequences, with about 35% seen only once. Approximately 10% of the sample is held by the ten biggest clonotypes.

Summary of the overall study and its limitations: The CMV infection status of donors was not known, potentially confounding age-related changes in expanded clonotypes. Because profiling used bulk unsorted PBMCs, naive and antigen-experienced compartments could not be compared conclusively. Observed TCR beta diversity per million T cells fell roughly linearly with age, and a significant reduction was already apparent by age around 39. Estimates of total diversity based on one million sequenced T cells were regarded as lower bounds and as underestimates. A strong correlation was found between observed TCR beta diversity and the percentage of naive T cells measured by flow cytometry. The long-lived group showed more naive CD4+ T cells, fewer expanded clones and increased TCR diversity than the aged group, suggesting age selection.

The sequence is built from TRBV11-2 and TRBJ2-7; the D gene cannot be resolved reliably. Sequencing was done on a sample of blood. The receptor comes from a woman in her twenties or thirties in good health. The CDR3 protein sequence reads: CASSLDPRYEQYF. The DNA sequence is TGTGCCAGCAGCTTAGATCCCCGGTACGAGCAGTACTTC.